This T cell receptor (beta chain) is from a study of blood T cell repertoires in COVID-19. About the study: Whether acute or convalescent, the COVID-19 samples came from the United States, Italy and Spain. Nucleic acid was either cDNA or gDNA, and it came from T cells, B-cell-depleted T cells, or PBMCs.

In the authors' methods: Nucleated cell number was recorded as an estimate derived from reference gene primer amplification. Assay: immunoSEQ multiplex PCR; the TCRdb copy retains only in-frame clones and omits some. V and J calls and clone size are as listed in that table; D and trimming were resolved from the DNA. In the table there are some 260,000 clones, roughly nine tenths of which are singletons. On this clone itself: The sample carries other DNA sequences with the same CDR3.

The TCR was taken from a man aged 18 to 30 with active or convalescent COVID-19. The sample comprised peripheral blood.

The CDR3 here is CASSLYGYEQYF. For the CDR3, the DNA is TGTGCCAGCAGCTTGTACGGGTACGAGCAGTACTTC. The rearrangement links TRBV5-4 to TRBJ2-7; D unresolved. Germline V gives CDR1 SGHNT, CDR2 YYREEE (reference sequence). The CDR3 length is 12 residues. The V gene lost 1 base and the J gene lost 4 bases, with 6 bases spanning the gap.